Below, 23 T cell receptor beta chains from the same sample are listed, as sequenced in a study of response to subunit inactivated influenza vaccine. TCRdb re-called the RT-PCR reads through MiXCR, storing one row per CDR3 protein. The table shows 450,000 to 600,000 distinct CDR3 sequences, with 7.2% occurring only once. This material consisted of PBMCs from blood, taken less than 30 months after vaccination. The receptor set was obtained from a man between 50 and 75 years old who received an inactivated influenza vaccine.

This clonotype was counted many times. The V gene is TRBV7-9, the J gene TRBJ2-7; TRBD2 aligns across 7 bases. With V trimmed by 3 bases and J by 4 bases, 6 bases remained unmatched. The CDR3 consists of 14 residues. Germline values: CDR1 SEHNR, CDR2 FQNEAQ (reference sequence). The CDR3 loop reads CASSFSGTNYEQYF. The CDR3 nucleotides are TGTGCCAGCAGCTTCTCCGGGACTAATTACGAGCAGTACTTC. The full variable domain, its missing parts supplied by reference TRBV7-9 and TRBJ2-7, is DTGVSQNPRHKITKRGQNVTFRCDPISEHNRLYWYRQTLGQGPEFLTYFQNEAQLEKSRLLSDRFSAERPKGSFSTLEIQRTEQGDSAMYLCASSFSGTNYEQYFGPGTRLTVT.

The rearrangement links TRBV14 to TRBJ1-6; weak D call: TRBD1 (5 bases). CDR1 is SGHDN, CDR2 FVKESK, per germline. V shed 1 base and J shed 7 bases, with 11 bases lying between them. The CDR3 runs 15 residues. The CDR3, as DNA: TGTGCCAGCAGCCAAGTGGGCAGGGCCAATTCACCCCTCCACTTT. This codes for CASSQVGRANSPLHF.

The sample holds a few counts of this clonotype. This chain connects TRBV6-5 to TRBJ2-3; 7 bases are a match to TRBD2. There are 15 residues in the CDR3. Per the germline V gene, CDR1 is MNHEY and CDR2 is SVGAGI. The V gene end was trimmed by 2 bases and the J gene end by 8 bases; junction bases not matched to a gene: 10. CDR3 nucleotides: TGTGCCAGCAGTTACGTATGGGCTAGCGGCGTTACGCAGTATTTT. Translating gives CASSYVWASGVTQYF.

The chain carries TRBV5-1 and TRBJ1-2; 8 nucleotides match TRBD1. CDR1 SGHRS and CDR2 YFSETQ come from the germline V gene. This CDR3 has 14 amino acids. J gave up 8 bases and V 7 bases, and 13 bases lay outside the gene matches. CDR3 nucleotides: TGCGCCAGCCGATCGACAGGGGCCCTTGGAGGCTACACCTTC. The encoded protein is CASRSTGALGGYTF.

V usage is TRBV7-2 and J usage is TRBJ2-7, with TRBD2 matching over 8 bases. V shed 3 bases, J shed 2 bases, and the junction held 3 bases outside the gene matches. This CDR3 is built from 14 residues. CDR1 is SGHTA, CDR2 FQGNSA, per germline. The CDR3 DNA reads TGTGCCAGCAGCTTTAATAGCGGGACCTACGAGCAGTACTTC. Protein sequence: CASSFNSGTYEQYF.

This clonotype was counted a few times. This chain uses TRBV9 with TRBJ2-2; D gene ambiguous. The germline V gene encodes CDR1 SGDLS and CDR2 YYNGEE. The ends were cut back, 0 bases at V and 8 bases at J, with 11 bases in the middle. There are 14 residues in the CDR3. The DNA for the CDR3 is TGTGCCAGCAGCGTAGATACCTTAGGGGGGGAGCTGTTTTTT. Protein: CASSVDTLGGELFF.

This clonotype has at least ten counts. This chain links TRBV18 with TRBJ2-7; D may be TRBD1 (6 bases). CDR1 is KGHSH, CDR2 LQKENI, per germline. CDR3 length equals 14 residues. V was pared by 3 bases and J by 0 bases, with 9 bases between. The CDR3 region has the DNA TGTGCCAGCTCACCCGACAGGAGCTCCTACGAGCAGTACTTC. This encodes CASSPDRSSYEQYF.

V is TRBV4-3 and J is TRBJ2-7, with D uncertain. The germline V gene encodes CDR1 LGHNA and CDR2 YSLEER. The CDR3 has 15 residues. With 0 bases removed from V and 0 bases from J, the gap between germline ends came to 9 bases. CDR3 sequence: CASSQDLGYSYEQYF. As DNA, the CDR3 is TGCGCCAGCAGCCAAGATCTCGGCTACTCCTACGAGCAGTACTTC.

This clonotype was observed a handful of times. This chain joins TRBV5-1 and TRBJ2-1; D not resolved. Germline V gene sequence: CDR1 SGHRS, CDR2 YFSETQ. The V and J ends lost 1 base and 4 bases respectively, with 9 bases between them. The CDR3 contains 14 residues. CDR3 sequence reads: CASSLTDIYNEQFF. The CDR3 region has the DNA TGCGCCAGCAGCTTGACAGACATATACAATGAGCAGTTCTTC.

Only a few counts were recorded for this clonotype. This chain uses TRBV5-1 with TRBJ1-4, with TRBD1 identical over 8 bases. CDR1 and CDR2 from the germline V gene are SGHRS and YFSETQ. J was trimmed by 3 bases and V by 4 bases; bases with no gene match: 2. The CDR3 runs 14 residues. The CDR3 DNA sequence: TGCGCCAGCAGCCAGGGGGCGGCTAATGAAAAACTGTTTTTT. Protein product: CASSQGAANEKLFF.

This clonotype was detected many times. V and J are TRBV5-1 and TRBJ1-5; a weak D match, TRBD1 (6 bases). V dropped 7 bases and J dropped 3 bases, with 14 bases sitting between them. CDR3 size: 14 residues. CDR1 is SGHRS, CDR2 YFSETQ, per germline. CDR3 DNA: TGCGCCAGCGGAACCGGGGACATCAATCAGCCCCAGCATTTT. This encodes CASGTGDINQPQHF.

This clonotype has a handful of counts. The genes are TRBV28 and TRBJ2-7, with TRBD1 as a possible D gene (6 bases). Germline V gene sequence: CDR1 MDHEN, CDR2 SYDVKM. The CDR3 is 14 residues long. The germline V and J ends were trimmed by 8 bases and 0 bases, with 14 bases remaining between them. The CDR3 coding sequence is TGTGCCAGCCAACAGGGATCGAGCTCCTACGAGCAGTACTTC. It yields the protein CASQQGSSSYEQYF.

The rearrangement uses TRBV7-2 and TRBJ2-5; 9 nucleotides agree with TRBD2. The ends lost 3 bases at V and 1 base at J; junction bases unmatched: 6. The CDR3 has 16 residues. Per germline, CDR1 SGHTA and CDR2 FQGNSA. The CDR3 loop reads CASSLSKAGGQETQYF. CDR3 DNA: TGTGCCAGCAGCTTGTCTAAAGCGGGGGGCCAAGAGACCCAGTACTTC.

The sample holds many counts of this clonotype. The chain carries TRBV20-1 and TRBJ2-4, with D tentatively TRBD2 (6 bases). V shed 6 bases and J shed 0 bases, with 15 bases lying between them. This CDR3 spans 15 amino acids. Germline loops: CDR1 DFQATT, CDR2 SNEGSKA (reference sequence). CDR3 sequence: CSADTSPLAKNIQYF. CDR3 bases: TGCAGTGCGGACACTAGCCCTCTAGCCAAAAACATTCAGTACTTC.

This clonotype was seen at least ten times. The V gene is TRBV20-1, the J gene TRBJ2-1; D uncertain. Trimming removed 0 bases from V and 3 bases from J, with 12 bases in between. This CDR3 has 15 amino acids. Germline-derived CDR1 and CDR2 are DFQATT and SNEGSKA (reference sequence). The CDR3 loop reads CSARDRSEYYNEQFF. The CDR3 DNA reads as TGCAGTGCTAGAGATCGCAGCGAGTACTACAATGAGCAGTTCTTC.

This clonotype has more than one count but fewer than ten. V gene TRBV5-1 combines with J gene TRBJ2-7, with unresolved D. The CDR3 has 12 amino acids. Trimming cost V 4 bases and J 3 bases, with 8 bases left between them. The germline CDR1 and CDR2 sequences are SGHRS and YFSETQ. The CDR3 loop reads CASSPNNYEQYF. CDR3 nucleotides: TGCGCCAGCAGCCCAAACAACTACGAGCAGTACTTC.

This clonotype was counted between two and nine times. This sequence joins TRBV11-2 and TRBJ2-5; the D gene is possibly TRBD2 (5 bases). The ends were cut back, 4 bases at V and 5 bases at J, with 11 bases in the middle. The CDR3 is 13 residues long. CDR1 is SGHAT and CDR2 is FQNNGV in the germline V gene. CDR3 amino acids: CASSWGGSETQYF. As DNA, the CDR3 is TGTGCCAGCAGCTGGGGTGGGAGTGAGACCCAGTACTTC.

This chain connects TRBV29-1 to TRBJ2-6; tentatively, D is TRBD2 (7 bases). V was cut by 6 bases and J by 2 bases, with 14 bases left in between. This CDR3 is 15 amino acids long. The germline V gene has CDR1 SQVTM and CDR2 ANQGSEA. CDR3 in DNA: TGCAGCGTCGGGGGGACATCCGCTGGGGCCAACGTCCTGACTTTC. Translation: CSVGGTSAGANVLTF.

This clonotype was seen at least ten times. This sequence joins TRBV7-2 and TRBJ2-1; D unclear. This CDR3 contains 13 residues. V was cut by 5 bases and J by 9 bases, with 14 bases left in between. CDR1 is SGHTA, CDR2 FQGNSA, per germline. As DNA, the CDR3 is TGTGCCAGCAGCGATTGGCCCGTTCCTGAGCAGTTCTTC. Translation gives CASSDWPVPEQFF.

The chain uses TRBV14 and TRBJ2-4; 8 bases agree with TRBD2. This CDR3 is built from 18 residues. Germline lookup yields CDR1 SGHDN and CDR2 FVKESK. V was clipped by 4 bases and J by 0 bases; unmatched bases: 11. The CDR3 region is CASSPAGGLRLAKNIQYF. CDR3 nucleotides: TGTGCCAGCAGCCCGGCGGGGGGCCTAAGACTAGCCAAAAACATTCAGTACTTC.

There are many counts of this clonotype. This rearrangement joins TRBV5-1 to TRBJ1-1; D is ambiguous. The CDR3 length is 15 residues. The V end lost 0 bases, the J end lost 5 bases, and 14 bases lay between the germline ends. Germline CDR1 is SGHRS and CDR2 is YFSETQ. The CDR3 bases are TGCGCCAGCAGCTTGGCCATGCGGGAAATGACTGAAGCTTTCTTT. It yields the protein CASSLAMREMTEAFF.

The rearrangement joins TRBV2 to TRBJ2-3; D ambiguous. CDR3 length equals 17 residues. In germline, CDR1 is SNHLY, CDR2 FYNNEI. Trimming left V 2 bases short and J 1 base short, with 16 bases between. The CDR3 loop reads CASSERMPGPGTDTQYF. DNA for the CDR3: TGTGCCAGCAGTGAACGCATGCCGGGTCCAGGCACAGATACGCAGTATTTT.

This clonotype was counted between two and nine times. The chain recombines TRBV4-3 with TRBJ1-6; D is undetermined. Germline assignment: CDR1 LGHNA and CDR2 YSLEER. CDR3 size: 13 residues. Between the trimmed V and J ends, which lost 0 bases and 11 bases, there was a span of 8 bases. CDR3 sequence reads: CASSQDPGAPLHF. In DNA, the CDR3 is TGCGCCAGCAGCCAAGACCCCGGGGCACCCCTCCACTTT.